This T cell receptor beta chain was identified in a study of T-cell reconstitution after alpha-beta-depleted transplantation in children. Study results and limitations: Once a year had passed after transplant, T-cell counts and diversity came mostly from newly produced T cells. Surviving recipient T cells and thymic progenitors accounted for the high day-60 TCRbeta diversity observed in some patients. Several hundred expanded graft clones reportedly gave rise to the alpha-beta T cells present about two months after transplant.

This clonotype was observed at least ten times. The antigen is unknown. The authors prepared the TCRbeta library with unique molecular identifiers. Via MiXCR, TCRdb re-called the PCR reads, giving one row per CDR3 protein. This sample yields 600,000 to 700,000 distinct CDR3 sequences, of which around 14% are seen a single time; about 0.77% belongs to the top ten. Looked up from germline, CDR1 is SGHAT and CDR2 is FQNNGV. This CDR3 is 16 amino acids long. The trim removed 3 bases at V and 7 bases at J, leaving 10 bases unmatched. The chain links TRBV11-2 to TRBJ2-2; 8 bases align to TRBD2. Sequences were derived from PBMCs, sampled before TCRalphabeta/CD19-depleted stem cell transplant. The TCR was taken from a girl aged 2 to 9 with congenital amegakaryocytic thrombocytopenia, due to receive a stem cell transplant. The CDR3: CASSLQSGRGHGELFF. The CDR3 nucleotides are TGTGCCAGCAGCTTGCAGAGCGGGAGAGGGCACGGGGAGCTGTTTTTT. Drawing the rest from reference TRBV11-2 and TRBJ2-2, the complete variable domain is EAGVAQSPRYKIIEKRQSVAFWCNPISGHATLYWYQQILGQGPKLLIQFQNNGVVDDSQLPKDRFSAERLKGVDSTLKIQPAKLEDSAVYLCASSLQSGRGHGELFFGEGSRLTVL.